These 2 T cell receptor beta chains were all obtained from the same sample, sequenced in a study of T cell responses to AZD1222 COVID-19 vaccine. Clones were sequenced by immunoSEQ multiplex PCR, and TCRdb holds only the in-frame ones, with some missing. The sample records about 60,000 clones, around 80% being singletons. The sample was peripheral blood, taken 28 days after the second AZD1222 dose. The origin of the receptors is an adult who received the AZD1222 COVID-19 vaccine.

CDR3 coding DNA: TGTGCCAGCTCACCGCCCGGGGGGAGCGCGAACACCGGGGAGCTGTTTTTT. The encoded protein is CASSPPGGSANTGELFF. This rearrangement joins TRBV18 to TRBJ2-2, with 7 bases matching TRBD2. Looked up from germline, CDR1 is KGHSH and CDR2 is LQKENI. Unmatched junction bases numbered 7, after V lost 3 bases and J lost 0 bases. This CDR3 region has 17 residues.

The V and J genes are TRBV28 and TRBJ1-1; no clear D. Looked up from germline, CDR1 is MDHEN and CDR2 is SYDVKM. The CDR3 is 11 residues long. Trimming shortened V by 6 bases and J by 11 bases, and 13 bases separated the two germline ends. CDR3 protein: CASRRSWPAFF. Here the CDR3 DNA reads TGTGCCAGCAGACGTTCTTGGCCTGCTTTCTTT. Supplemented by reference TRBV28 and TRBJ1-1, the full variable domain reads DVKVTQSSRYLVKRTGEKVFLECVQDMDHENMFWYRQDPGLGLRLIYFSYDVKMKEKGDIPEGYSVSREKKERFSLILESASTNQTSMYLCASRRSWPAFFGQGTRLTVV.